These 18 T cell receptor beta chains originate from one sample sequenced in a study of Graves' ophthalmopathy and Graves' hyperthyroidism. The authors amplified TCR beta CDR3 regions, and they did so from RNA transcripts for repertoire sequencing. HTBI primers were used in a first-round RT-PCR, which preceded a second-round multiplex PCR. TCRdb ran MiXCR on the multiplex PCR reads and lists one entry per CDR3 protein. The top ten hold around an eighth of the sample, which has 300,000 or so distinct CDR3 sequences, 15% to 20% seen once. The sample taken for sequencing was peripheral blood. The receptors were gathered from an adult man with Graves' ophthalmopathy.

In this sample, this clonotype turned up once. V gene TRBV28 combines with J gene TRBJ1-5; no reliable D call. Between the trimmed V and J ends, which lost 10 bases and 6 bases, there was a span of 16 bases. This CDR3 is built from 13 residues. The germline V gene has CDR1 MDHEN and CDR2 SYDVKM. The CDR3 bases are TGTGCCACCGAGGAGGTGGGAAGTCAGCCCCAGCATTTT. Residues: CATEEVGSQPQHF.

In regard to this clonotype: A much more abundant neighbour one base away suggests this may be a read error. The V and J genes are TRBV19 and TRBJ2-2, with no clear D. Germline CDR1 LNHDA, CDR2 SQIVND (reference sequence). The CDR3 is made up of 14 amino acids. Here the CDR3 DNA reads TGTGCCGGTAGTCTGGTGGAGAACACCGGGGAGCTGTTTTTT. It is translated as CAGSLVENTGELFF.

This clonotype was picked up many times. The chain has TRBV29-1 and TRBJ1-1, with D possibly matching TRBD1 (5 bases). Per the germline V gene, CDR1 is SQVTM and CDR2 is ANQGSEA. The V gene lost 7 bases and the J gene lost 0 bases, with 15 bases spanning the gap. This CDR3 has 14 amino acids. CDR3 coding DNA: TGCAGCGCCATGGAGGGGACTGTGAACACTGAAGCTTTCTTT. The encoded protein is CSAMEGTVNTEAFF. The entire variable domain, with the rest obtained from reference TRBV29-1 and TRBJ1-1, is as follows: SAVISQKPSRDICQRGTSLTIQCQVDSQVTMMFWYRQQPGQSLTLIATANQGSEATYESGFVIDKFPISRPNLTFSTLTVSNMSPEDSSIYLCSAMEGTVNTEAFFGQGTRLTVV.

This clonotype has a count of ten or more. The rearrangement joins TRBV20-1 to TRBJ1-5; D perhaps matches TRBD1 (6 bases). CDR1 and CDR2 (germline): DFQATT, SNEGSKA (reference sequence). This CDR3 has 14 residues. V lost 3 bases and J lost 5, with 14 bases in between. The CDR3 DNA is TGCAGTGCTAGTTCGTCAGGGGAGCATCAGCCCCAGCATTTT. Its protein product is CSASSSGEHQPQHF.

There are many counts of this clonotype. J is TRBJ2-1 and V is TRBV6-4; TRBD2 agrees at 15 bases. There are 18 residues in the CDR3. Per germline, CDR1 MRHNA and CDR2 SNTAGT. Unmatched junction bases numbered 6, after V lost 4 bases and J lost 2 bases. CDR3 sequence reads: CASSAGLAGGQAYNEQFF. DNA for the CDR3: TGTGCCAGCAGTGCGGGACTAGCGGGAGGTCAGGCCTACAATGAGCAGTTCTTC.

As regards this clonotype: A much larger clone differs from this one at a single base, so this may be a read error. The chain links TRBV5-1 to TRBJ2-5; D gene uncertain. The CDR3 consists of 16 residues. Per the germline V gene, CDR1 is SGHRS and CDR2 is YFSETQ. V dropped 0 bases and J dropped 0 bases, with 12 bases sitting between them. The CDR3 protein is CASSLDSFGYQETQYF. The CDR3 coding sequence is TGCGCCAGCAGCTTGGATAGCTTTGGGTACCAAGAGACCCAGTACTTC.

The sample holds many counts of this clonotype. The rearrangement joins TRBV6-2 or TRBV6-3 to TRBJ1-2; D unresolved. Between the trimmed V and J ends, which lost 1 base and 0 bases, there was a span of 6 bases. Germline CDR1 reads MNHEY; CDR2 reads SVGEGT. The length of the CDR3 is 14 residues. CDR3 residues: CASSYWAANYGYTF. DNA for the CDR3: TGTGCCAGCAGTTACTGGGCAGCTAACTATGGCTACACCTTC.

This clonotype was seen many times. V gene TRBV20-1 combines with J gene TRBJ2-2; D gene unclear. V lost 4 bases and J lost 6, with 15 bases in between. CDR1 is DFQATT, CDR2 SNEGSKA, per germline (reference sequence). CDR3 length: 14 amino acids. The CDR3 sequence: CSATDAVASGELFF. In DNA, the CDR3 is TGCAGTGCTACCGACGCAGTTGCGTCCGGGGAGCTGTTTTTT.

In this sample, this clonotype turned up many times. The chain has TRBV12-3 or TRBV12-4 and TRBJ2-2, with no clear D. The CDR3 consists of 12 residues. Trimming removed 7 bases at V and 6 bases at J, with 9 bases between. CDR3 region: CASIVSPGELFF. The DNA for the CDR3 is TGTGCCAGCATCGTGTCTCCCGGGGAGCTGTTTTTT.

The chain carries TRBV6-1 and TRBJ2-7; 9 bases fit TRBD1. This CDR3 is 14 amino acids long. Germline V gene data show CDR1 as MNHNS and CDR2 as SASEGT. J gave up 5 bases and V 10 bases, and 12 bases lay outside the gene matches. CDR3 bases: TGTGCCACCGGCTACGGGACAGGGCTCCACGAGCAGTACTTC. Residues: CATGYGTGLHEQYF.

V usage is TRBV5-1 and J usage is TRBJ2-7; D gene unclear. Between the trimmed V and J ends, which lost 1 base and 0 bases, there was a span of 5 bases. The germline V gene has CDR1 SGHRS and CDR2 YFSETQ. This CDR3 region has 13 residues. The CDR3 DNA is TGCGCCAGCAGCTTGCAGGACTCCTACGAGCAGTACTTC. This translates into CASSLQDSYEQYF.

This clonotype came up many times. The chain is built from TRBV28 and TRBJ1-6; 9 bases match TRBD1. From germline, CDR1 is MDHEN and CDR2 SYDVKM. The V gene end was trimmed by 6 bases and the J gene end by 7 bases; junction bases not matched to a gene: 4. This CDR3 has 14 residues. This CDR3 is CASRKQGANSPLHF. The DNA for the CDR3 is TGTGCCAGCAGAAAACAGGGGGCGAATTCACCCCTCCACTTT.

The genes are TRBV6-2 or TRBV6-3 and TRBJ1-5, with TRBD1 as a possible D gene (5 bases). V was pared by 8 bases and J by 1 base, with 12 bases between. The length of the CDR3 is 14 residues. Germline V gene lookup returns CDR1 MNHEY and CDR2 SVGEGT. CDR3 nucleotide sequence: TGTGCCAGCGGGGACGGACTCAGCAATCAGCCCCAGCATTTT. This sequence encodes CASGDGLSNQPQHF.

In its sample, this clonotype was seen many times. This chain links TRBV7-9 with TRBJ2-7; the D is unclear. The V and J ends lost 5 bases and 2 bases respectively, with 7 bases between them. Germline lookup yields CDR1 SEHNR and CDR2 FQNEAQ (reference sequence). This CDR3 is built from 12 residues. The CDR3 DNA reads as TGTGCCAGCAGCAGTCAGACCTACGAGCAGTACTTC. Protein product: CASSSQTYEQYF.

This clonotype was observed many times. The conserved phenylalanine or tryptophan normally closing the CDR3 is absent here, so this likely arose from a read error. The chain recombines TRBV7-2 with TRBJ2-5; D is possibly TRBD1 (6 bases). Germline lookup yields CDR1 SGHTA and CDR2 FQGNSA. Trimming left V 5 bases short and J 2 bases short, with 15 bases between. The CDR3 is 15 residues long. This CDR3 reads CASSEGWGRQETQYL. The CDR3 DNA follows: TGTGCCAGCAGCGAAGGTTGGGGGCGGCAAGAGACCCAGTACTTA.

At least ten counts were recorded for this clonotype. CDR3 DNA: TGTGCCAGCAGTTCTACTAGCGGGAGCTTTCGGGAGACCCAGTACTTC. Translating gives CASSSTSGSFRETQYF. The chain is built from TRBV3-1 and TRBJ2-5, with 11 bases matching TRBD2. Germline CDR1 reads LGHDT; CDR2 reads YNNKEL (reference sequence). V lost 6 bases, J lost 5 bases, and 11 bases stayed unmatched. The CDR3 sequence is 16 residues long.

This clonotype was seen many times. The rearrangement links TRBV4-2 to TRBJ2-5; maybe TRBD1 (6 bases). Germline CDR1 LGHNA, CDR2 YNFKEQ. Trimming removed 1 base from V and 4 bases from J, with 13 bases in between. This CDR3 is 15 amino acids long. CDR3 in DNA: TGTGCCAGCAGCCAAGTTCTGGGGGCGTCAGAGACCCAGTACTTC. Amino acids: CASSQVLGASETQYF.

This clonotype was counted many times. The V and J genes are TRBV7-8 and TRBJ2-2; 7 nucleotides align to TRBD2. Germline loops: CDR1 SGHVS, CDR2 FQNEAQ. The CDR3 is 15 residues long. J lost 3 bases, V lost 5 bases, and 6 bases had no gene match. The CDR3 nucleotides read TGTGCCAGCAGCAAATGGACTAGGGACACCGGGGAGCTGTTTTTT. Protein product: CASSKWTRDTGELFF.